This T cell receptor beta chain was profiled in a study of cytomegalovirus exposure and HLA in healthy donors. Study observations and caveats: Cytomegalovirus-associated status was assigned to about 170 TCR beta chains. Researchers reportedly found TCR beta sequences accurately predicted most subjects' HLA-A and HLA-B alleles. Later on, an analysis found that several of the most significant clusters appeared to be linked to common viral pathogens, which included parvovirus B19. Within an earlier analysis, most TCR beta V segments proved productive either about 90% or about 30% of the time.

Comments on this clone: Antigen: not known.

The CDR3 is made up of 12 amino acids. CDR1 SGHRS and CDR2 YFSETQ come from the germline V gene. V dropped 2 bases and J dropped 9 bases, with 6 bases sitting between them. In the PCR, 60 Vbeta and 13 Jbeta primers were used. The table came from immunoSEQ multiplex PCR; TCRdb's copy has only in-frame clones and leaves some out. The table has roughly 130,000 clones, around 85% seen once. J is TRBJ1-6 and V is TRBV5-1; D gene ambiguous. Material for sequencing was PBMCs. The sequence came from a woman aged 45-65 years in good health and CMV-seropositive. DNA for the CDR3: TGCGCCAGCAGCTTCGGGTTTTCACCCCTCCACTTT. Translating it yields CASSFGFSPLHF.